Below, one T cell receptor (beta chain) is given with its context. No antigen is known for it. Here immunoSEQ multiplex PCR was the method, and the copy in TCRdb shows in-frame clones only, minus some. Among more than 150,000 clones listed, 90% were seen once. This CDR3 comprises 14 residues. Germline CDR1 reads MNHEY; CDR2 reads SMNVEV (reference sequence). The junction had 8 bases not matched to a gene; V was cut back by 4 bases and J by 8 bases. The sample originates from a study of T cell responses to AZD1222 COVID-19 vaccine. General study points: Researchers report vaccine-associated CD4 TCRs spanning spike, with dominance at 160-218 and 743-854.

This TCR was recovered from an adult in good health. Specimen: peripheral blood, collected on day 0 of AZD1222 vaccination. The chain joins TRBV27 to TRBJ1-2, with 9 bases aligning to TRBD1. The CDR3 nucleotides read TGTGCCAGCAGTTCAGTACAGGGGGCGGGAGGCTACACCTTC. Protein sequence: CASSSVQGAGGYTF.